Included here is one T cell receptor (beta chain) sequence, with context. The assay was immunoSEQ multiplex PCR, and TCRdb's table has in-frame clones only and misses some. The sample has 2,500,000 or so clones, approximately 94% seen once. The V end was cut by 3 bases, the J end by 3 bases, with 12 bases between. In germline, CDR1 is SGHVS, CDR2 FQNEAQ. CDR3 length: 14 amino acids. The data stem from a study of shared clonotypes between healthy human individuals. The receptor's source is a man between 18 and 29 years old in good health. Some clones in this sample may be carry-over from other donors' samples. This chain joins TRBV7-8 and TRBJ2-7; D call uncertain. Sequencing was done on a sample of naive CD4+ T cells from PBMCs. Subset here: CD45RA+ positively selected. The CDR3 DNA reads TGTGCCAGCAGCTTGTCAGGCACCCTCTACGAGCAGTACTTC. As protein: CASSLSGTLYEQYF.